Listed below are T cell receptor beta chains from one sample, sequenced in a study of blood T cell repertoires in COVID-19. Repertoires were generated with immunoSEQ multiplex PCR, while TCRdb's copy carries only in-frame clones and drops some. The data hold 300,000 to 350,000 clones, with around nine tenths observed a single time. The source material was PBMCs or T cells enriched from blood (not recorded which). These receptors were collected from a woman aged 25-40 years who had been exposed to COVID-19. Each CDR3 is given with its conserved first and last residue. Fields, in order: V gene, clone size, J gene, D gene, CDR3 DNA, CDR3 protein. D genes are given only for firm matches. Some rows mark clone size as missing; the rest say once, few, many or name a class of expanded clone.

v_call: TRBV24-1
clone_size: once
j_call: TRBJ2-1
d_call: -
cdr3_nt: TGTGCCACCCGGCGGGGAGCGGAGACCTACAATGAGCAGTTCTTC
cdr3_aa: CATRRGAETYNEQFF

v_call: TRBV9
clone_size: -
j_call: TRBJ1-1
d_call: -
cdr3_nt: TGTGCCAGCAGTGAGGGTCTGCTTCCCCTGAACACTGAAGCTTTCTTT
cdr3_aa: CASSEGLLPLNTEAFF

v_call: TRBV10-1
clone_size: -
j_call: TRBJ2-7
d_call: -
cdr3_nt: TGCGCCAGCAGACGCGACAGGGTCCCGGAGGGGGAGCAGTACTTC
cdr3_aa: CASRRDRVPEGEQYF

v_call: TRBV15
clone_size: once
j_call: TRBJ1-3
d_call: -
cdr3_nt: TGTGCCACCAGCAGAGAATTCACCAGGGCTGGCACTGGAAACACCATATATTTT
cdr3_aa: CATSREFTRAGTGNTIYF

v_call: TRBV28
clone_size: -
j_call: TRBJ1-4
d_call: TRBD1
cdr3_nt: TGTGCCAGCAGTTTTTACGGGACAGGGATCTCAACTAATGAAAAACTGTTTTTT
cdr3_aa: CASSFYGTGISTNEKLFF

v_call: TRBV28
clone_size: -
j_call: TRBJ2-2
d_call: TRBD2
cdr3_nt: TGTGCCAGCAGTGGGACTAGCGGGAGGCTGGGCGGGGAGCTGTTTTTT
cdr3_aa: CASSGTSGRLGGELFF

v_call: TRBV29-1
clone_size: -
j_call: TRBJ2-7
d_call: TRBD1
cdr3_nt: TGCAGCGTCGAGGGGAGGACAGGGCGGGAGCAGTACTTC
cdr3_aa: CSVEGRTGREQYF

v_call: TRBV7-6
clone_size: -
j_call: TRBJ2-2
d_call: TRBD1
cdr3_nt: TGTGCCAGCAGCTCCACGACAGGGCCTCTTTCGGGGGAGCTGTTTTTT
cdr3_aa: CASSSTTGPLSGELFF

v_call: TRBV28
clone_size: -
j_call: TRBJ2-5
d_call: -
cdr3_nt: TGTGCCAGCAATGGGGGGATACAAGAGACCCAGTACTTC
cdr3_aa: CASNGGIQETQYF

v_call: TRBV7-9
clone_size: once
j_call: TRBJ2-1
d_call: TRBD1
cdr3_nt: TGTGCCAGCAGCTTTGCCCGGGACAGGCTTTACAATGAGCAGTTCTTC
cdr3_aa: CASSFARDRLYNEQFF

v_call: TRBV5-1
clone_size: -
j_call: TRBJ2-7
d_call: -
cdr3_nt: TGCGCCAGCAGCTTATTCCGCGGAATAAGCTCCTACGAGCAGTACTTC
cdr3_aa: CASSLFRGISSYEQYF

v_call: TRBV14
clone_size: -
j_call: TRBJ2-3
d_call: TRBD2
cdr3_nt: TGTGCCAGCAGTCCGGGAGGGTCTAGCACAGATACGCAGTATTTT
cdr3_aa: CASSPGGSSTDTQYF

v_call: TRBV9
clone_size: -
j_call: TRBJ1-3
d_call: -
cdr3_nt: TGTGCCAGCAGCACCCAGGGGACGGCTGGAAACACCATATATTTT
cdr3_aa: CASSTQGTAGNTIYF

v_call: TRBV11-3
clone_size: -
j_call: TRBJ2-7
d_call: TRBD1
cdr3_nt: TGTGCCAGCAGCTTGTACAGGGGCAGGGTCTACGAGCAGTACTTC
cdr3_aa: CASSLYRGRVYEQYF

v_call: TRBV18
clone_size: -
j_call: TRBJ1-6
d_call: TRBD1
cdr3_nt: TGTGCCAGCTCACTCGGGACAGGGGAATCACCCCTCCACTTT
cdr3_aa: CASSLGTGESPLHF

v_call: TRBV14
clone_size: -
j_call: TRBJ2-3
d_call: TRBD2
cdr3_nt: TGTGCCAGCAGCCAAAGCGGGAAAGGGAAAGATACGCAGTATTTT
cdr3_aa: CASSQSGKGKDTQYF

v_call: TRBV28
clone_size: once
j_call: TRBJ2-4
d_call: -
cdr3_nt: TGTGCCAGCAGTCCCGACTCAAACATTCAGTACTTC
cdr3_aa: CASSPDSNIQYF

v_call: TRBV5-1
clone_size: -
j_call: TRBJ1-2
d_call: -
cdr3_nt: TGCGCCAGCAGCTTGGGGGCAGAAACTAACTATGGCTACACCTTC
cdr3_aa: CASSLGAETNYGYTF

v_call: TRBV15
clone_size: -
j_call: TRBJ1-4
d_call: -
cdr3_nt: TGTGCCACCAGCAGAGCCGAGGATGAAAAACTGTTTTTT
cdr3_aa: CATSRAEDEKLFF

v_call: TRBV28
clone_size: -
j_call: TRBJ2-7
d_call: TRBD1
cdr3_nt: TGTGCCAGCAGTTTGGGTCAGGGGGTGAGCGAGCAGTACTTC
cdr3_aa: CASSLGQGVSEQYF

v_call: TRBV28
clone_size: -
j_call: TRBJ1-2
d_call: TRBD1
cdr3_nt: TGTGCCAGCAGTTCGGCTCCGGGACAGGTCTATGGCTACACCTTC
cdr3_aa: CASSSAPGQVYGYTF

v_call: TRBV18
clone_size: -
j_call: TRBJ2-1
d_call: -
cdr3_nt: TGTGCCAGCTCAGGGGGCGGCCAGAGCTCCTACAATGAGCAGTTCTTC
cdr3_aa: CASSGGGQSSYNEQFF

v_call: TRBV2
clone_size: -
j_call: TRBJ2-7
d_call: TRBD1
cdr3_nt: TGTGCCAGCAGTTTTCCCGGCGAAGGACAGGGTGGGCGTCGGGAGCAGTACTTC
cdr3_aa: CASSFPGEGQGGRREQYF

v_call: TRBV10-3
clone_size: -
j_call: TRBJ2-3
d_call: TRBD2
cdr3_nt: TGTGCCATTTCTAGCGGGAGGCCAGATACGCAGTATTTT
cdr3_aa: CAISSGRPDTQYF

v_call: TRBV7-9
clone_size: -
j_call: TRBJ1-5
d_call: -
cdr3_nt: TGTGCCACTGACAGAGGACCCAATCAGCCCCAGCATTTT
cdr3_aa: CATDRGPNQPQHF

v_call: TRBV24-1
clone_size: -
j_call: TRBJ1-5
d_call: TRBD1
cdr3_nt: TGTGCCGCCCAAACAGGGGGCTCTGGCAATCAGCCCCAGCATTTT
cdr3_aa: CAAQTGGSGNQPQHF

v_call: TRBV10-3
clone_size: -
j_call: TRBJ2-7
d_call: TRBD2
cdr3_nt: TGTGCCATCAGTGAGTCGGTCCGGCGGGAGAGAGACGAGCAGTACTTC
cdr3_aa: CAISESVRRERDEQYF